This TCR beta chain appears in the sequencing data of a study of blood T cells in healthy people across ages. A sample-barcoded 5' primer and a J-beta primer mix were used in a second PCR of about 7 to 11 cycles. Each CDR3 protein gets one entry after TCRdb re-called the 5' RACE reads with MiXCR. This table holds roughly 1,100,000 distinct CDR3 sequences, about 25% found once. The length of the CDR3 is 14 residues. Trimming at V came to 4 bases and at J to 5 bases, leaving 7 bases not matched to a gene. Germline values: CDR1 SNHLY, CDR2 FYNNEI. This sample was shared with a second study, whose subject was T cells of mothers and their children.

This chain joins TRBV2 and TRBJ2-5, with 7 bases that match TRBD2. Sequenced sample: blood. The sequence was collected from a girl aged 2 to 10 in good health. This CDR3 reads CASSGGGTWETQYF. Written as DNA, the CDR3 is TGTGCCAGCAGTGGCGGGGGAACATGGGAGACCCAGTACTTC.